This record covers a single T cell receptor (beta chain). The table came from immunoSEQ multiplex PCR; TCRdb's copy has only in-frame clones and leaves some out. Among about 100,000 clones listed, about nine tenths were seen once. V was shortened by 1 base and J by 0 bases, with 16 bases between the two germline ends. The germline gives CDR1 SNHLY, CDR2 FYNNEI. The CDR3 runs 19 residues. This record comes from a study of siplizumab effects on memory and regulatory T cells. Sequencing was performed on non-Treg CD4+ T cells sorted from blood. This TCR was recovered from a human donor in good health. This chain joins TRBV2 and TRBJ2-6, with D hard to call. In DNA, the CDR3 is TGTGCCAGCAGTGAAGAGGTACCGGGCGGAAGCTCTGGGGCCAACGTCCTGACTTTC. Encoded protein: CASSEEVPGGSSGANVLTF.